This section outlines one T cell receptor (beta chain) sequence together with its context. V gave up 2 bases and J gave up 1 base, with 12 bases separating them. Germline V CDR1 and CDR2: SNHLY, FYNNEI. This CDR3 is 16 amino acids long. The data stem from a study of blood T cell repertoires in COVID-19. The overall study: Material from acute and convalescent COVID-19 was sourced from the United States, Italy and Spain. Nucleic acid was either cDNA or gDNA, and it came from T cells, B-cell-depleted T cells, or PBMCs.

Participants came from roughly 24 US areas, aged roughly 18 to 100 years. Participant-given clinical history determined each cohort assignment. The method was immunoSEQ multiplex PCR; TCRdb's version includes in-frame clones alone and lacks a portion of them. Of 200,000 to 300,000 clones in the sample, around 86% were seen once. The chain recombines TRBV2 with TRBJ2-4; a weak D match, TRBD2 (5 bases). Sequencing was carried out using PBMCs or T cells enriched from blood (not recorded which). The clonotype was recovered from a young woman who had recovered from COVID-19. The DNA of the CDR3 is TGTGCCAGCAGTGAAATGGGAGTCGGCGCCAAAAACATTCAGTACTTC. It translates to CASSEMGVGAKNIQYF. Together with reference TRBV2 and TRBJ2-4, the CDR3 gives the full variable domain: EPEVTQTPSHQVTQMGQEVILRCVPISNHLYFYWYRQILGQKVEFLVSFYNNEISEKSEIFDDQFSVERPDGSNFTLKIRSTKLEDSAMYFCASSEMGVGAKNIQYFGAGTRLSVL.